This T cell receptor beta chain was identified during a study of PD-1 blockade in classical Hodgkin lymphoma. Study observations and caveats: Before treatment, TCR diversity in newly diagnosed patients was reportedly lower than in healthy donors.

As concerns this clone: Its antigen is not identified.

Here immunoSEQ multiplex PCR was the method, and the copy in TCRdb shows in-frame clones only, minus some. The data contain 20,000 to 25,000 clones, 80% of them singletons. In every patient, relapse followed autologous stem cell transplantation, while exposure to brentuximab vedotin differed. Best outcomes ranged across complete response, partial response and progressive disease. This CDR3 region has 13 residues. V gave up 5 bases and J gave up 3 bases, with 11 bases separating them. Germline V gene data show CDR1 as SGHNT and CDR2 as YYREEE (reference sequence). The V gene is TRBV5-4, the J gene TRBJ2-5; D tentatively reads TRBD1 or TRBD2 (5 bases each). Sample: peripheral blood mononuclear cells (PBMCs), taken before the second cycle of nivolumab. This clonotype was obtained from a human donor with classical Hodgkin lymphoma. This CDR3 is CASRRDAEETQYF. The CDR3 DNA reads TGTGCCAGCAGGAGGGACGCCGAAGAGACCCAGTACTTC.